This T cell receptor beta chain is drawn from a study of blood T cell repertoires in COVID-19. Whole-study context: The United States, Italy and Spain were the sources of the acute and convalescent COVID-19 samples. PBMCs, B-cell-depleted T cells, or T cells provided the cDNA or gDNA that made up the material.

Trimming pared 5 bases from V and 6 bases from J, leaving 14 bases between. The germline V gene has CDR1 WNHNN and CDR2 SYGVQD (reference sequence). The CDR3 contains 14 residues. Measured with immunoSEQ multiplex PCR; TCRdb has only the in-frame clones, and not every one. The sample holds 140,000 to 150,000 clones, around nine tenths seen once. The rearrangement uses TRBV10-1 and TRBJ2-1; a weak D match, TRBD1 (6 bases). This clonotype originated in a human donor in a cohort sampled during active COVID-19. The material sequenced was peripheral blood. The CDR3 protein is CASSHTRGTNEQFF. For the CDR3, the DNA is TGCGCCAGCAGTCATACCAGGGGCACCAATGAGCAGTTCTTC.